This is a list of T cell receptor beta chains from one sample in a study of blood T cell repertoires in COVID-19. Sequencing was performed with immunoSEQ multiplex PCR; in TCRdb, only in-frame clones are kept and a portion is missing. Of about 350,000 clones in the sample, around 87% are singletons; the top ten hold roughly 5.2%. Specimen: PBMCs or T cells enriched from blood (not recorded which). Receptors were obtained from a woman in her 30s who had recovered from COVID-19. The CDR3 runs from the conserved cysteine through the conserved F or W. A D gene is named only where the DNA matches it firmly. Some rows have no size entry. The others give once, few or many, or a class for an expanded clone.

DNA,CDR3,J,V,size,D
TGTGCCAGCAGTCTGGGGGGAGCAACTAATGAAAAACTGTTTTTT,CASSLGGATNEKLFF,TRBJ1-4,TRBV28,.,.
TGCGCCAGCAGCCCCCAGAGCACAGATACGCAGTATTTT,CASSPQSTDTQYF,TRBJ2-3,TRBV5-1,.,.
TGTGCCAACTCACCATGGGGCGACCGAGGAAACACCATATATTTT,CANSPWGDRGNTIYF,TRBJ1-3,TRBV18,.,.
TGTGCCAGTAGCTTACTAAGGGAGGCGGTTGAAGCTTTCTTT,CASSLLREAVEAFF,TRBJ1-1,TRBV27,.,.
TGTGCCATCAGTGGGGAGACTAGCGGGGAGACCCAGTACTTC,CAISGETSGETQYF,TRBJ2-5,TRBV10-3,.,TRBD2
TGTGCCAGCAGTTTACGCGTCTCGTATTCGGGGTCCGCTTTCTTT,CASSLRVSYSGSAFF,TRBJ1-1,TRBV27,.,.
TGTGCCAGCAGTGAAGATAGTGTGAGGGAGACCCAGTACTTC,CASSEDSVRETQYF,TRBJ2-5,TRBV2,.,.
TGTGCCAGCAGTTGGACTGGCGCAGGACCGAACACTGAAGCTTTCTTT,CASSWTGAGPNTEAFF,TRBJ1-1,TRBV6-5,.,.
TGTGCCAGCAGCGCGACAGGGCCTGGCTCTGGAAACACCATATATTTT,CASSATGPGSGNTIYF,TRBJ1-3,TRBV7-2,.,TRBD1
TGTGCCAGCAGCTCCTCCTTTTCGACAGGGCCGAGCTCTGGCTACACCTTC,CASSSSFSTGPSSGYTF,TRBJ1-2,TRBV7-2,.,TRBD1
TGTGCCAGCAAAACCGGGCAGGGCGCGGGGGAGACCCAGTACTTC,CASKTGQGAGETQYF,TRBJ2-5,TRBV27,.,.
TGTGCCAGCAGCCAAACCGGGACTAGCGGGGGCCTCTATAACACCGGGGAGCTGTTTTTT,CASSQTGTSGGLYNTGELFF,TRBJ2-2,TRBV3-1/TRBV3-2,.,TRBD2
TGTGCCAGCAGCATGGACAGGTCTACCTACGAGCAGTACTTC,CASSMDRSTYEQYF,TRBJ2-7,TRBV5-4,.,TRBD1
TGTGCCAGCAGTTTGGTCATGTTAGGACAGGGAGCTAGTGGCTACACCTTC,CASSLVMLGQGASGYTF,TRBJ1-2,TRBV2,.,TRBD1
TGTGCCAGCAGTCCCGGGACAGGGAGGGGCTACACCTTC,CASSPGTGRGYTF,TRBJ1-2,TRBV27,few,TRBD1
TGTGCCAGCACCTACCTCGGTTATGGCTACACCTTC,CASTYLGYGYTF,TRBJ1-2,TRBV7-9,.,.
TGTGCCAGCAGCCGAGGACAGGGCCCCTACGAGCAGTACTTC,CASSRGQGPYEQYF,TRBJ2-7,TRBV6-5,.,TRBD1
TGCGCCAGCAGCCCCCCTACAGGGTTATATAACACTGAAGCTTTCTTT,CASSPPTGLYNTEAFF,TRBJ1-1,TRBV5-1,.,.
TGTGCCAGCAGTCCACCGAAGGACAGCCGACCGTTTGAAGCTTTCTTT,CASSPPKDSRPFEAFF,TRBJ1-1,TRBV6-2/TRBV6-3,.,.
TGTGCCAGCAGTTTAGGCGGAGAGGTAGCCAAAAACATTCAGTACTTC,CASSLGGEVAKNIQYF,TRBJ2-4,TRBV28,.,.
TGTGCCAGCAGCCAATCCTTCGCGGGGAGCGGCTACACCTTC,CASSQSFAGSGYTF,TRBJ1-2,TRBV5-5,few,.
TGTGCCAGCACTCGGGCTAACTATGGCTACACCTTC,CASTRANYGYTF,TRBJ1-2,TRBV3-1/TRBV3-2,once,.
TGTGCCAGTATGCTATCAGGGACGAACACCGGGGAGCTGTTTTTT,CASMLSGTNTGELFF,TRBJ2-2,TRBV19,.,.
TGTGCCAGTAGTCACGACAGGGCGGTTAGCTCTGGGGCCAACGTCCTGACTTTC,CASSHDRAVSSGANVLTF,TRBJ2-6,TRBV19,.,TRBD1
TGTGCCAGCAGCCAAAGGGGGGGCTGGGCAGATACGCAGTATTTT,CASSQRGGWADTQYF,TRBJ2-3,TRBV4-2,.,.
TGTGCCAGCAGTTTAGAGTTTGGTACGCAGTATTTT,CASSLEFGTQYF,TRBJ2-3,TRBV28,.,.
TGTGCCAGCAGCCAGTACCAAGAGACCCAGTACTTC,CASSQYQETQYF,TRBJ2-5,TRBV7-9,few,.
TGCGCCAGCAGCCAAGATCGAGAGTCCGGAAACACCATATATTTT,CASSQDRESGNTIYF,TRBJ1-3,TRBV4-3,.,.
TGCGCCAGCAGCCAGCCAGGGGGCCAGCAGTTCTTC,CASSQPGGQQFF,TRBJ2-1,TRBV4-1,.,TRBD1
TGTGCCAGCAGTTCACCAGGGGATTCCGCCTATGGCTACACCTTC,CASSSPGDSAYGYTF,TRBJ1-2,TRBV28,.,.
TGCGCCAGCAGCCTTTCAGGGGGAACTAACTATGGCTACACCTTC,CASSLSGGTNYGYTF,TRBJ1-2,TRBV4-1,.,TRBD1
TGTGCCAGCAGTCCGAGACCGGGACAGCTTAATAATTCACCCCTCCACTTT,CASSPRPGQLNNSPLHF,TRBJ1-6,TRBV27,.,TRBD1
TGCGCCAGCAGCTTCTCCCGGGACAGGGGTAACTACGAGCAGTACTTC,CASSFSRDRGNYEQYF,TRBJ2-7,TRBV5-1,.,TRBD1
TGTGCCAGTAGTAACAGAGGCGGTACAGGGGGTTACGAGCAGTACTTC,CASSNRGGTGGYEQYF,TRBJ2-7,TRBV19,.,TRBD1
TGTGCCAGCAGCTCTCGGGACGGGGGCAATGAGCAGTTCTTC,CASSSRDGGNEQFF,TRBJ2-1,TRBV7-9,.,.
TGTGCCAGTAGTAAAGAGAGGCAGCCCCAGCATTTT,CASSKERQPQHF,TRBJ1-5,TRBV19,.,.
TGTGCCAGCAGCGAGACAGACTCTAGCACAGATACGCAGTATTTT,CASSETDSSTDTQYF,TRBJ2-3,TRBV6-4,.,.
TGCGCCAGCAGCGGGGGCAGGGGTCAGTCTATTCTTTATGGCTACACCTTC,CASSGGRGQSILYGYTF,TRBJ1-2,TRBV5-1,.,.
TGTGCCAGCAGCTTGGCAAGCAATCAGCCCCAGCATTTT,CASSLASNQPQHF,TRBJ1-5,TRBV5-5,.,.
TGTGCCAGCAGCTTAAATGGACAAGGCGGGGGCACTGAAGCTTTCTTT,CASSLNGQGGGTEAFF,TRBJ1-1,TRBV7-9,.,.
TGTGCCAGCAGCCGATCCCGCAGGGGATCTGGAAACACCATATATTTT,CASSRSRRGSGNTIYF,TRBJ1-3,TRBV27,.,.
TGTGCCAGTAGTATACCCGGACGGGGCTCTGGAAACACCATATATTTT,CASSIPGRGSGNTIYF,TRBJ1-3,TRBV19,.,.